A selection of T cell receptor beta chains follows, all from one sample in a study of CD8 T cells in Susac syndrome. TCRdb used MiXCR to reprocess the immunoSEQ multiplex PCR reads, holding one entry per CDR3 protein. The sample yields about 210,000 distinct CDR3 sequences, approximately 94% seen once. Sequenced input: CD4+ T cells from PBMCs. Every receptor here comes from a human donor with Susac syndrome. The CDR3 runs from the conserved cysteine through the conserved F or W.

V gene,J gene,CDR3 protein
TRBV15,TRBJ2-1,CAKGGNEQFF
TRBV27,TRBJ1-6,CASSLTGSDSPLHF
TRBV30,TRBJ2-5,CAWSALQGELETQYF
TRBV15,TRBJ2-5,CATSRELRQELKTQYF
TRBV7-2,TRBJ2-4,CASSSIPQGTKNIQYF
TRBV18,TRBJ2-3,CASSPLASGNTDTQYF
TRBV6-1,TRBJ2-4,CASSVTVGGYAKNIQYF
TRBV12-3/TRBV12-4,TRBJ2-1,CASRSTDNEQFF
TRBV2,TRBJ1-1,CATRLWSNTEAFF
TRBV12-3/TRBV12-4,TRBJ2-7,CASSLSGRRGAEQYF
TRBV29-1,TRBJ1-5,CSVGTGGQNQPQHF
TRBV7-8,TRBJ2-4,CASSLTLAKNIQYF
TRBV5-1,TRBJ1-4,CASSLSGQSNEKLFF
TRBV20-1,TRBJ2-2,CSASSGGLNGELFF
TRBV20-1,TRBJ2-3,CSARPRTGGTDTQYF
TRBV20-1,TRBJ2-5,CSARDGGSGGQETQYF
TRBV30,TRBJ2-3,CAWRRGASTDTQYF
TRBV7-9,TRBJ1-5,CASSLSGNQPQHF
TRBV11-2,TRBJ1-5,CASSAGTEDQPQHF
TRBV7-2,TRBJ2-3,CASSSIRGGSTDTQYF
TRBV6-2/TRBV6-3,TRBJ2-7,CASSQNWDGTPYEQYF
TRBV28,TRBJ2-5,CASSLLRGLETQYF
TRBV20-1,TRBJ2-3,CSAWGLGTADSTDTQYF
TRBV14,TRBJ1-2,CASSQGGGGEDYGYTF
TRBV25-1,TRBJ1-4,CASSDIGVGPAEKLFF
TRBV19,TRBJ1-1,CASSVGTVNTEAFF
TRBV12-5,TRBJ2-5,CASGSDRGGEAQYF
TRBV5-6,TRBJ1-2,CASSLAVRGLGYTF
TRBV11-2,TRBJ2-7,CASSLGRVEQYF
TRBV12-3/TRBV12-4,TRBJ2-7,CASRGLAGPYEQYF
TRBV4-1,TRBJ2-2,CASSQDVGRNTGELFF
TRBV7-6,TRBJ2-2,CASSLFTGRNTGELFF
TRBV9,TRBJ1-2,CASSATLDYGYTF
TRBV19,TRBJ2-5,CASSMGEETQYF
TRBV6-2/TRBV6-3,TRBJ1-5,CASSYDEGPRPQHF
TRBV5-4,TRBJ1-4,CAIRDRGGEKLFF
TRBV30,TRBJ2-2,CAWGGAGELFF
TRBV4-2,TRBJ2-4,CASRPTGTEIAIQYF
TRBV20-1,TRBJ2-2,CSAHWGGNTGELFF
TRBV11-1,TRBJ2-1,CASSSRDRADNEQFF
TRBV6-1,TRBJ2-3,CASSPSTTSGDTDTQYF
TRBV30,TRBJ1-2,CAWRLKRTGANYGYTF
TRBV7-3,TRBJ1-1,CASSATRQAEAFF
TRBV30,TRBJ1-6,CAWSRGGGRSPLHF
TRBV4-3,TRBJ1-6,CASSQDLLGHSPLHF
TRBV11-1,TRBJ1-1,CASSLIRDTQRTFF
TRBV19,TRBJ1-5,CASSTDQGGSNQPQHF